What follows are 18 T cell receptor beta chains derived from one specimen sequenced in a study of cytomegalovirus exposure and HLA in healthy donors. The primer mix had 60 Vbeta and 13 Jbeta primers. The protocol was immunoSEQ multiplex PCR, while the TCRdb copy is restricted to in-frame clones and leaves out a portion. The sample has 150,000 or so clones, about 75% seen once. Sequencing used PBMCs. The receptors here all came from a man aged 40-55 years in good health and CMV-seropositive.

CDR3 in DNA: TGCGCCAGCAGCTTGGTGCAGGGGGCAGCGGACGAGCAGTACTTC. Its translation is CASSLVQGAADEQYF. This sequence joins TRBV5-1 and TRBJ2-7; 8 bases map to TRBD1. The CDR3 runs to 15 residues. Trimming took 0 bases from V and 5 from J; bases not matched to a gene: 7. From germline, CDR1 is SGHRS and CDR2 YFSETQ.

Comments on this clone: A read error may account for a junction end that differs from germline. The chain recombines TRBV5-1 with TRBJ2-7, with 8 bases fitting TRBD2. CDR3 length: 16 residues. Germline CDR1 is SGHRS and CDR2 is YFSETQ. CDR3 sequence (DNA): TGCGCCAGCAGTTTGGTAACTAGCGGTCCCTCCTACGAGCAGTACTTC. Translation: CASSLVTSGPSYEQYF.

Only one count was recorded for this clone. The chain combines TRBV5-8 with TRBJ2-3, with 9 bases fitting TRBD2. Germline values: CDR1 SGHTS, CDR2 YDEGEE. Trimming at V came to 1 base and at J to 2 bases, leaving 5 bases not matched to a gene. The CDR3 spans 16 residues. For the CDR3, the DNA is TGTGCCAGCAGCTTGCCAGCGGGAGGTTTCACAGATACGCAGTATTTT. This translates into CASSLPAGGFTDTQYF.

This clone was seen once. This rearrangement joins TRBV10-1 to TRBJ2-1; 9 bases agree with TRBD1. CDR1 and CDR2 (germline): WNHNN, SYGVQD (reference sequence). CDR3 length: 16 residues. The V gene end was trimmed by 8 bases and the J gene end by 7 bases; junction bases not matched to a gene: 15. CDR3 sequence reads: CASLPWDRVRGNEQFF. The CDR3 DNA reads TGCGCCAGCCTACCCTGGGACAGGGTGAGGGGTAATGAGCAGTTCTTC.

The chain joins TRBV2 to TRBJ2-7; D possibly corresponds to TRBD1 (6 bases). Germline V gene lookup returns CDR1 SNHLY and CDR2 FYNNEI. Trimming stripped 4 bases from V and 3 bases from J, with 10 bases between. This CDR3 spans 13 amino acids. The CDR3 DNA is TGTGCCAGCAGTGGGACAGAGGGCTACGAGCAGTACTTC. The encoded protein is CASSGTEGYEQYF. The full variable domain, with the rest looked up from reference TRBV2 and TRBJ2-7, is EPEVTQTPSHQVTQMGQEVILRCVPISNHLYFYWYRQILGQKVEFLVSFYNNEISEKSEIFDDQFSVERPDGSNFTLKIRSTKLEDSAMYFCASSGTEGYEQYFGPGTRLTVT.

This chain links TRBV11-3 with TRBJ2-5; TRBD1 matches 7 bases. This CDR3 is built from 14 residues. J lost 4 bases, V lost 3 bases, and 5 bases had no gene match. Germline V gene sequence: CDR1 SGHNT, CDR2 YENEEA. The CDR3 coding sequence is TGTGCCAGCAGCTTCCAAGACAGGGTAGAGACCCAGTACTTC. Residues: CASSFQDRVETQYF.

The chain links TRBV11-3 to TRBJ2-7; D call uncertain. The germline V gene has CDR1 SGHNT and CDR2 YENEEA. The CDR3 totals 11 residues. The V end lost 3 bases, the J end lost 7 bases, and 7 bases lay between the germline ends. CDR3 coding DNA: TGTGCCAGCAGCTTGAGTACGGAGCAGTACTTC. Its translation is CASSLSTEQYF.

CDR3 residues: CSVDGGRGGNEQFF. In DNA, the CDR3 is TGCAGCGTTGATGGCGGGAGAGGTGGCAATGAGCAGTTCTTC. The chain joins TRBV29-1 to TRBJ2-1; 7 bases line up with TRBD2. Germline V gives CDR1 SQVTM, CDR2 ANQGSEA. The CDR3 consists of 14 residues. Germline trimming cut 3 bases from V and 6 bases from J; bases unmatched to any gene: 8.

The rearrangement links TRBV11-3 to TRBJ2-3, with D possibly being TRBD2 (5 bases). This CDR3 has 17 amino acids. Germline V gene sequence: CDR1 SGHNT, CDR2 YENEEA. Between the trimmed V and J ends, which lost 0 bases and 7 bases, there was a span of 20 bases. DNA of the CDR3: TGTGCCAGCAGCTTAGAGTTGATCGGGGAGAGGAGGAATACGCAGTATTTT. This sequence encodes CASSLELIGERRNTQYF.

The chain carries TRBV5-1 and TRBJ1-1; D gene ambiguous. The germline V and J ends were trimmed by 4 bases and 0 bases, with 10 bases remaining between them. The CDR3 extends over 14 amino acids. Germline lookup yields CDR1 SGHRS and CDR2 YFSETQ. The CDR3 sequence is CASSIGAVNTEAFF. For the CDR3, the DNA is TGCGCCAGCAGCATTGGTGCGGTGAACACTGAAGCTTTCTTT. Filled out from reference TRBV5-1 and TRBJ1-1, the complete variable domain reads KAGVTQTPRYLIKTRGQQVTLSCSPISGHRSVSWYQQTPGQGLQFLFEYFSETQRNKGNFPGRFSGRQFSNSRSEMNVSTLELGDSALYLCASSIGAVNTEAFFGQGTRLTVV.

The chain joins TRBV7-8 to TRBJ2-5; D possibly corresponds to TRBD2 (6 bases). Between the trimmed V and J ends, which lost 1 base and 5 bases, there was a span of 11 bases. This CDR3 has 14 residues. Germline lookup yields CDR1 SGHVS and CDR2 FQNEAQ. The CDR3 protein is CASSLGGDGETQYF. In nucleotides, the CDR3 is TGTGCCAGCAGCTTAGGGGGGGATGGTGAGACCCAGTACTTC.

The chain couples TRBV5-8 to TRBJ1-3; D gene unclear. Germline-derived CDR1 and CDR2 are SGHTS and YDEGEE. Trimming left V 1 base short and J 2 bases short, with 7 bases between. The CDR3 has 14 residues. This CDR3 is CASSLWQAGNTIYF. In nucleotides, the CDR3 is TGTGCCAGCAGCTTGTGGCAGGCTGGAAACACCATATATTTT.

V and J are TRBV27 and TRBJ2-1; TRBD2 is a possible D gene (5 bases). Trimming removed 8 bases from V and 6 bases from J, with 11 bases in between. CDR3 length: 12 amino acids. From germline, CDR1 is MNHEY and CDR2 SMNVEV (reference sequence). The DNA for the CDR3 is TGTGCCAGCTCGGGGAGTTTCAATGAGCAGTTCTTC. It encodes CASSGSFNEQFF.

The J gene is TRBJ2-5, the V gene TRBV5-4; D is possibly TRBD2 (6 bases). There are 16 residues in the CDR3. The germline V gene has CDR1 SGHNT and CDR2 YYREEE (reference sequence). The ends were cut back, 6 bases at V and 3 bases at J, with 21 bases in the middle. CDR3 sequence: CASTTRVAGTKETQYF. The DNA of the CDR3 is TGTGCCAGCACCACGCGGGTGGCGGGAACCAAAGAGACCCAGTACTTC.

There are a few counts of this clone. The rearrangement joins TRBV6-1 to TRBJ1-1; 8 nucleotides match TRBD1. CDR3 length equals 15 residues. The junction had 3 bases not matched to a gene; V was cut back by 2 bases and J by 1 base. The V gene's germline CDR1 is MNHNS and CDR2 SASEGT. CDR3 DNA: TGTGCCAGCAGTGAACTTCAGGGGGCGAACACTGAAGCTTTCTTT. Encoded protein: CASSELQGANTEAFF.

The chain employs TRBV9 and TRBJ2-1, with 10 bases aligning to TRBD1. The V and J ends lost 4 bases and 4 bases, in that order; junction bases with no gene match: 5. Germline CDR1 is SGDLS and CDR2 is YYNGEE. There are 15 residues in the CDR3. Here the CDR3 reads CASSFGQGGYNEQFF. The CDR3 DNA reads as TGTGCCAGCAGCTTTGGACAGGGGGGGTACAATGAGCAGTTCTTC.

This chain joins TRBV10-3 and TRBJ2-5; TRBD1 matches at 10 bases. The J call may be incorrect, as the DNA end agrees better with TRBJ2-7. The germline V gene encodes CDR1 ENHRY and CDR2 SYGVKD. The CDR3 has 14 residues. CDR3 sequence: CAISRGQGGAEQYF. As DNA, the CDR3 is TGTGCCATCAGTCGAGGACAGGGGGGGGCCGAGCAGTACTTC.

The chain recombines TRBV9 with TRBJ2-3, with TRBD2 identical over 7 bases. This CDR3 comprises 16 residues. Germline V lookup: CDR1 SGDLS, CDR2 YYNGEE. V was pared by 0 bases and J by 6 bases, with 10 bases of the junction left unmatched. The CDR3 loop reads CASSVGGGYGGDTQYF. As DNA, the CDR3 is TGTGCCAGCAGCGTAGGGGGGGGGTACGGAGGGGATACGCAGTATTTT. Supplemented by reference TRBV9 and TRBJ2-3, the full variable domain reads DSGVTQTPKHLITATGQRVTLRCSPRSGDLSVYWYQQSLDQGLQFLIQYYNGEERAKGNILERFSAQQFPDLHSELNLSSLELGDSALYFCASSVGGGYGGDTQYFGPGTRLTVL.